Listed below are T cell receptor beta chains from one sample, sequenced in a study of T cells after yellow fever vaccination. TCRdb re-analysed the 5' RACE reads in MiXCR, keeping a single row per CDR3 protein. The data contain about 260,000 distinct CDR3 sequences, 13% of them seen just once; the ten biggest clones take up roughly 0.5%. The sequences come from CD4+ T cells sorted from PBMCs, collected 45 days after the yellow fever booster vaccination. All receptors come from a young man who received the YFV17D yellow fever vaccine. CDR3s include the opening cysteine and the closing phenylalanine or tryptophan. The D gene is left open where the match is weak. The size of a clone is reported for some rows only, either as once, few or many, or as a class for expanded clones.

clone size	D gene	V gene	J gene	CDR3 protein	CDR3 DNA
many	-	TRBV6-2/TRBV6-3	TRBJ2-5	CASTSQVETQYF	TGTGCCAGCACTAGCCAGGTGGAGACCCAGTACTTC
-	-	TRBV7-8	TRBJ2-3	CASSLNTITDTQYF	TGTGCCAGCAGCTTAAATACTATCACAGATACGCAGTATTTT
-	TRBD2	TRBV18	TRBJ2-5	CASSPGLAASYQETQYF	TGTGCCAGCTCACCAGGGCTAGCGGCTTCTTACCAAGAGACCCAGTACTTC
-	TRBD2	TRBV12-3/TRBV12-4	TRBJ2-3	CASSRLTSGSTDTQYF	TGTGCCAGCAGCCGCCTCACTAGCGGGAGTACAGATACGCAGTATTTT
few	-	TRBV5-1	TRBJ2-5	CASSLDRVGVTQYF	TGCGCCAGCAGCTTGGACAGGGTTGGGGTGACCCAGTACTTC
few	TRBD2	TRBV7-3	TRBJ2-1	CASSETSGSDEQFF	TGTGCCAGCAGCGAGACTAGCGGGAGCGATGAGCAGTTCTTC
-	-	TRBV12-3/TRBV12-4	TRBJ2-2	CASSDRDQLFF	TGTGCCAGCAGTGACCGGGACCAGCTGTTTTTT
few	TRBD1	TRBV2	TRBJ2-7	CASRGDSSYEQYF	TGTGCCAGCAGGGGGGACAGCTCCTACGAGCAGTACTTC
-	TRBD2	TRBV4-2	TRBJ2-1	CASSQEGSSGRIRNEQFF	TGTGCCAGCAGCCAAGAGGGGTCTAGCGGGAGAATAAGGAATGAGCAGTTCTTC
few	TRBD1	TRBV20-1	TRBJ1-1	CSATEGQGGAFF	TGCAGTGCAACTGAGGGACAGGGGGGAGCTTTCTTT
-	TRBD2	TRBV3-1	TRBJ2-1	CASSQGSGGPYNEQFF	TGTGCCAGCAGCCAAGGGTCGGGAGGCCCCTACAATGAGCAGTTCTTC
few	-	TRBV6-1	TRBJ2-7	CASRTILKPTYEQYF	TGTGCCAGCAGAACAATCCTAAAACCGACCTACGAGCAGTACTTC
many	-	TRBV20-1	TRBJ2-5	CSARDHRQETQYF	TGCAGTGCTAGGGACCACCGCCAAGAGACCCAGTACTTC
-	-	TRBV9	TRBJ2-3	CASSVWGGTDTQYF	TGTGCCAGCAGCGTATGGGGCGGCACAGATACGCAGTATTTT
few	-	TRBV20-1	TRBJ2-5	CSASQGGQETQYF	TGCAGTGCTAGCCAGGGGGGGCAAGAGACCCAGTACTTC
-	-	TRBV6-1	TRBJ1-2	CASTPRVQWRIMGYTF	TGTGCCAGCACCCCCCGGGTCCAGTGGAGGATTATGGGCTACACCTTC
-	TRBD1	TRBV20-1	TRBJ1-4	CSARETGVTEKLFF	TGCAGTGCTAGGGAGACAGGGGTGACTGAAAAACTGTTTTTT
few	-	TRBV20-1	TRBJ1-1	CSARRMGLTEAFF	TGCAGTGCTAGAAGGATGGGTTTGACTGAAGCTTTCTTT
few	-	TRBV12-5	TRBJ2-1	CASGRRVPGEQFF	TGTGCTAGTGGTCGACGGGTTCCTGGTGAGCAGTTCTTC
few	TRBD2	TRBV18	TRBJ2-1	CASSPSRELYNEQFF	TGTGCCAGCTCACCGTCGCGGGAGTTGTACAATGAGCAGTTCTTC
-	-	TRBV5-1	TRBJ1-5	CASSLGAEGNQPQHF	TGCGCCAGCAGCTTGGGTGCCGAGGGCAATCAGCCCCAGCATTTT
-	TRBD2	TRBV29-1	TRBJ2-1	CSVQSGRRETQFF	TGCAGCGTTCAAAGCGGGAGGCGGGAGACCCAGTTCTTC
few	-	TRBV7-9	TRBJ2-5	CASSLARGPETQYF	TGTGCCAGCAGCTTAGCCCGGGGCCCAGAGACCCAGTACTTC
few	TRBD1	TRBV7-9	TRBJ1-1	CASSSGGQGNTEAFF	TGTGCCAGCAGCTCGGGTGGACAGGGGAACACTGAAGCTTTCTTT
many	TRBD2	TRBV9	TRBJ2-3	CASSVDTGGLAITDTQYF	TGTGCCAGCAGCGTAGACACCGGGGGACTAGCGATAACAGATACGCAGTATTTT
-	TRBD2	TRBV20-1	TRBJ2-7	CSATTSGRTYEQYF	TGCAGTGCTACGACTAGCGGGCGCACCTACGAGCAGTACTTC
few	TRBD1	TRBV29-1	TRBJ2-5	CSARTGSFETQYF	TGCAGCGCTAGGACAGGGAGTTTTGAGACCCAGTACTTC
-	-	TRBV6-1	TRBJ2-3	CASSRAGHRSDTQYF	TGTGCCAGCAGCCGCGCCGGACACCGCTCAGATACGCAGTATTTT
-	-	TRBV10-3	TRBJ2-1	CAIRGGENEQFF	TGTGCCATCAGAGGGGGTGAGAATGAGCAGTTCTTC
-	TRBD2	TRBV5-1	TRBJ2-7	CASSSGLAGTHEQYF	TGCGCCAGCAGCTCCGGACTAGCGGGAACCCACGAGCAGTACTTC
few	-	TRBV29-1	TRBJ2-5	CSVEDPRAQETQYF	TGCAGCGTTGAAGATCCCCGGGCCCAAGAGACCCAGTACTTC
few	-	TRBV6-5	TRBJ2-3	CASSYLERTDTQYF	TGTGCCAGCAGTTACTTAGAGAGAACGGATACGCAGTATTTT
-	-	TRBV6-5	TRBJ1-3	CASRRQATGNTIYF	TGTGCCAGCAGACGACAGGCAACTGGAAACACCATATATTTT
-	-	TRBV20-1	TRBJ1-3	CSASGTASSGNTIYF	TGCAGTGCTAGTGGGACGGCCAGCTCTGGAAACACCATATATTTT
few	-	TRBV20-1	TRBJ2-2	CSASVLGGRSNTGELFF	TGCAGTGCTAGTGTGTTAGGGGGACGGTCGAACACCGGGGAGCTGTTTTTT
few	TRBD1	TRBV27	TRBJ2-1	CASRPSGGAFSYNEQFF	TGTGCCAGCAGACCGTCAGGGGGCGCCTTCTCCTACAATGAGCAGTTCTTC
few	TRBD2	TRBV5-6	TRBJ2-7	CASTSGLAEAYEQYF	TGTGCCAGCACTTCCGGGCTAGCGGAGGCCTACGAGCAGTACTTC
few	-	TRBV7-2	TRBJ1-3	CASSRGGAISGNTIYF	TGTGCCAGCAGCAGGGGGGGGGCCATCTCTGGAAACACCATATATTTT
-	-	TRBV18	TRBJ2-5	CASSPRTGQGQETQYF	TGTGCCAGCTCACCGCGTACGGGACAAGGGCAAGAGACCCAGTACTTC
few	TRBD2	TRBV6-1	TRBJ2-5	CASRRTSGTETQYF	TGTGCCAGCAGAAGGACTAGCGGGACTGAGACCCAGTACTTC
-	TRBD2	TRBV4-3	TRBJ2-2	CASSQDPGRAAGELFF	TGCGCCAGCAGCCAAGATCCCGGGAGGGCCGCCGGGGAGCTGTTTTTT
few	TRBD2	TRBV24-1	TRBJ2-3	CATSDTGVAGEDTQYF	TGTGCCACCAGTGATACCGGGGTAGCGGGAGAAGATACGCAGTATTTT
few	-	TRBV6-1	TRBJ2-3	CASTRKAFGLDTQYF	TGTGCCAGCACTCGGAAGGCATTCGGTCTAGATACGCAGTATTTT
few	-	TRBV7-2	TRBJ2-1	CASSSLSGGEQFF	TGTGCCAGCAGCTCTCTAAGTGGGGGTGAGCAGTTCTTC
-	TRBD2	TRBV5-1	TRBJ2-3	CASSLGTSSSTDTQYF	TGCGCCAGCAGCTTGGGGACTAGCAGTAGCACAGATACGCAGTATTTT